This TCR beta chain was observed in a study of T cells in Graves' hyperthyroidism and ophthalmopathy. Diagnosis relied on clinical symptoms, serum thyroxine and TRAb, thyroid ultrasound and orbital computed tomography. The PBMCs were taken from roughly 9.3 ml of fresh peripheral blood. A few counts support this clonotype. Trimming took off 6 bases at V and 2 bases at J, with 11 bases between the two ends. This CDR3 region has 15 residues. The germline CDR1 and CDR2 sequences are SGHDN and FVKESK. The CDR3 regions of TCR beta were amplified from RNA transcripts. First-round RT-PCR targeting the TCR CDR3 was performed with the HTBI primer set. A single record per CDR3 protein comes from TCRdb applying MiXCR to the multiplex PCR reads. The sample consists of about 380,000 distinct CDR3 sequences, about 14% of them appearing once.

This TCR was sampled from a woman under 40 with Graves' ophthalmopathy. The genes are TRBV14 and TRBJ1-6; D unclear. Sample: blood. The CDR3 loop is CASRQKQAYNSPLHF. The CDR3 bases are TGTGCCAGCAGACAAAAACAAGCCTATAATTCACCCCTCCACTTT.